The clone carrying this T cell receptor (beta chain) was observed a few times. The protocol was immunoSEQ multiplex PCR, while the TCRdb copy is restricted to in-frame clones and leaves out a portion. The sample lists about 320,000 clones, around 83% seen once, with roughly 1.1% in the top ten. This sample stems from a study of blood T cell repertoires in COVID-19. The wider study: Some COVID-19 samples were acute and others convalescent; all came from the United States, Italy and Spain.

Between the trimmed V and J ends, which lost 1 base and 5 bases, there was a span of 12 bases. CDR1 and CDR2 from the germline V gene are SEHNR and FQNEAQ (reference sequence). The CDR3 has 15 residues. J is TRBJ1-5 and V is TRBV7-9; D gene uncertain. This receptor was identified in a woman aged 45 to 65 with acute or convalescent COVID-19. Sequenced sample: peripheral blood. The CDR3 DNA follows: TGTGCCAGCAGCTTAGGGGCGACGGGGTATCAGCCCCAGCATTTT. Translation gives CASSLGATGYQPQHF.